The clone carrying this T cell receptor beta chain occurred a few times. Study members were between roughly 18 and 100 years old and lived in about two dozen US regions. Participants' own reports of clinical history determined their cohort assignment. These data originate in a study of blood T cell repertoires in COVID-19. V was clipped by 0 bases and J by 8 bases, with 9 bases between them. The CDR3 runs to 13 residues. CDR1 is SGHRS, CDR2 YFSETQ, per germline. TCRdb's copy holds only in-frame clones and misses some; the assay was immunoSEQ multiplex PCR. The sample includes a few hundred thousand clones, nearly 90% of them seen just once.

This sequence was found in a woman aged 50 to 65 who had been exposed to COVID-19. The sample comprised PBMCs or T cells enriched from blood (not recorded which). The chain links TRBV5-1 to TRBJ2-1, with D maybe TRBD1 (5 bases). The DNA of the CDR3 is TGCGCCAGCAGCTTGGGGCAGGGTGATGAGCAGTTCTTC. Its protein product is CASSLGQGDEQFF. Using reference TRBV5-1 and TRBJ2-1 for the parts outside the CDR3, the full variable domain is KAGVTQTPRYLIKTRGQQVTLSCSPISGHRSVSWYQQTPGQGLQFLFEYFSETQRNKGNFPGRFSGRQFSNSRSEMNVSTLELGDSALYLCASSLGQGDEQFFGPGTRLTVL.